This T cell receptor (beta chain) is from a study of OX40 agonist ivuxolimab in advanced cancers. About this clone itself: Its antigen is as yet unknown.

V lost 6 bases and J lost 3, with 17 bases in between. The CDR3 consists of 15 residues. The germline gives CDR1 MDHEN, CDR2 SYDVKM. Autoimmune disease history or systemic immunosuppression led to patients being barred. Study conclusions and caveats: CD8+ T cells averaged more expanded clones than CD4+. In a subset of nonresponders, normalized T-cell clonal expansion was also low.

Only in-frame clones appear in the TCRdb table, and some are missing; sequencing was by immunoSEQ multiplex PCR. The sample yields around 68,000 clones, roughly 87% seen once. The sample consisted of CD4+ or CD8+ T cells sorted from blood, taken in a trial of the OX40 agonist ivuxolimab. This chain links TRBV28 with TRBJ1-1, with D possibly being TRBD1 (6 bases). This TCR was recovered from an adult with an advanced solid tumor such as melanoma, head and neck, liver or kidney cancer. The CDR3, as DNA: TGTGCCAGCAGGGCGGGGGGGCCGCCCCACACTGAAGCTTTCTTT. Translating gives CASRAGGPPHTEAFF. Full variable domain (outside the CDR3, taken from reference TRBV28 and TRBJ1-1): DVKVTQSSRYLVKRTGEKVFLECVQDMDHENMFWYRQDPGLGLRLIYFSYDVKMKEKGDIPEGYSVSREKKERFSLILESASTNQTSMYLCASRAGGPPHTEAFFGQGTRLTVV.